Shown below are 27 T cell receptor beta chains from a single sample sequenced in a study of T cell repertoires in cytomegalovirus infection. TCRdb reprocessed the reads via MiXCR and lists one record per CDR3 protein. Of over 40,000 distinct CDR3 sequences in the sample, approximately 19% were seen once. The antigens of these receptors remain unknown. The source was CD8+ T cells from cultured PBMCs, collected from culture after CMV antigen stimulation. Source of these receptors: a human donor in good health (CMV status not recorded). Some clones in this sample may be carry-over from other donors' samples.

This clonotype was recorded at least ten times. The chain links TRBV7-2 to TRBJ1-2, with D possibly TRBD1 on 6 matching bases. The CDR3 extends over 16 amino acids. Between the trimmed V and J ends, which lost 5 bases and 4 bases, there was a span of 20 bases. Germline V gene sequence: CDR1 SGHTA, CDR2 FQGNSA. CDR3 region: CASSPLPTGSSYGYTF. The CDR3 nucleotides read TGTGCCAGCAGCCCCTTGCCGACAGGCAGTTCCTATGGCTACACCTTC.

This clonotype came up many times. The gene calls are TRBV7-3 and TRBJ2-6; no clear D gene. The V gene lost 1 base and the J gene lost 0 bases, with 4 bases spanning the gap. Germline V gives CDR1 SGHTA, CDR2 FQGTGA. The CDR3 contains 15 residues. CDR3 loop: CASSLMSSGANVLTF. Written as DNA, the CDR3 is TGTGCCAGCAGCTTAATGAGCTCTGGGGCCAACGTCCTGACTTTC.

Comments on this clonotype: A much larger clone differs by one base, so this may be a read error. The chain links TRBV7-2 to TRBJ2-6; D is unclear. CDR3 size: 17 residues. Germline V gene lookup returns CDR1 SGHTA and CDR2 FQGNSA. The chain's CDR3 is CASSLVFYPSGTNVLTF. The CDR3 DNA follows: TGTGCCAGCAGCTTAGTATTCTACCCCTCTGGGACCAACGTCCTGACTTTC.

The genes are TRBV28 and TRBJ2-5, with 8 positions matching TRBD2. CDR1 MDHEN and CDR2 SYDVKM come from the germline V gene. The CDR3 has 15 amino acids. V lost 6 bases, J lost 2 bases, and 8 bases stayed unmatched. In DNA, the CDR3 is TGTGCCAGCAGCGAAAATAGCGGGATTCAAGAGACCCAGTACTTC. Amino acids: CASSENSGIQETQYF. The variable domain in full, with the rest retrieved from reference TRBV28 and TRBJ2-5, is DVKVTQSSRYLVKRTGEKVFLECVQDMDHENMFWYRQDPGLGLRLIYFSYDVKMKEKGDIPEGYSVSREKKERFSLILESASTNQTSMYLCASSENSGIQETQYFGPGTRLLVL.

The gene calls are TRBV7-6 and TRBJ1-2; 12 nucleotides line up with TRBD1. CDR1 SGHVS and CDR2 FNYEAQ come from the germline V gene. The CDR3 loop spans 14 amino acids. V trimming: 5 bases; J trimming: 6 bases; junction bases outside the gene matches: 4. The CDR3 spells CASSPGTGGDGYTF. For the CDR3, the DNA is TGTGCCAGCAGCCCTGGGACAGGGGGCGATGGCTACACCTTC.

The table lists this clonotype with many counts. This chain connects TRBV24-1 to TRBJ2-6, with 9 bases matching TRBD1. The germline CDR1 and CDR2 sequences are KGHDR and SFDVKD. J lost 4 bases, V lost 9 bases, and 9 bases had no gene match. CDR3 length: 16 amino acids. The CDR3 DNA follows: TGTGCCACCGGCACAGGGGGCGCTTCAGGGGCCAACGTCCTGACTTTC. Residues: CATGTGGASGANVLTF.

This clonotype showed up many times. The V call is TRBV4-3, the J call TRBJ2-1; D gene unclear. CDR1 LGHNA and CDR2 YSLEER come from the germline V gene. V was shortened by 0 bases and J by 0 bases, with 6 bases between the two germline ends. This CDR3 has 15 residues. The DNA for the CDR3 is TGCGCCAGCAGCCAAGATCAGAGCTCCTACAATGAGCAGTTCTTC. The encoded protein is CASSQDQSSYNEQFF.

Of note for this clonotype: One end of the junction fails to match germline, which may point to a read error. The chain couples TRBV9 to TRBJ2-3; TRBD2 is a possible D gene (7 bases). This CDR3 comprises 15 residues. Germline-derived CDR1 and CDR2 are SGDLS and YYNGEE. The CDR3 sequence: CSSSPNRGATDTQYF. DNA of the CDR3: TGTTCCAGCAGCCCGAATCGGGGGGCGACAGATACGCAGTATTTT.

This sequence joins TRBV14 and TRBJ1-2; D not certain. The CDR3 is 15 residues long. In germline, CDR1 is SGHDN, CDR2 FVKESK. The germline V and J ends were trimmed by 0 bases and 0 bases, with 8 bases remaining between them. CDR3 nucleotide sequence: TGTGCCAGCAGCCAAGAGTCGAAAGCTAACTATGGCTACACCTTC. Residues: CASSQESKANYGYTF.

At least ten counts were recorded for this clonotype. The chain is built from TRBV12-3 or TRBV12-4 and TRBJ1-1; tentatively, D is TRBD1 (5 bases). V lost 5 bases and J 7 bases, leaving 14 bases between the germline ends. This CDR3 comprises 13 residues. The CDR3 nucleotides are TGTGCCAGCAGTCCAGGGACCCACCTTGAAGCTTTCTTT. Its translation is CASSPGTHLEAFF.

This clonotype was seen once. The germline gene is not matched at one end of the junction; a read error may be the cause. The chain links TRBV27 to TRBJ2-7; 11 nucleotides agree with TRBD1. The V gene's germline CDR1 is MNHEY and CDR2 SMNVEV (reference sequence). The CDR3 runs 17 residues. The CDR3 sequence is CASSFQHTDRGLDEQHF. CDR3 DNA: TGTGCCAGCAGTTTCCAACACACGGACAGGGGGCTCGACGAGCAGCACTTC.

The sample holds many counts of this clonotype. The chain uses TRBV7-9 and TRBJ2-3, with D perhaps matching TRBD2 (5 bases). The CDR3 has 15 amino acids. Germline CDR1 is SEHNR and CDR2 is FQNEAQ (reference sequence). With 5 bases removed from V and 3 bases from J, the gap between germline ends came to 15 bases. The CDR3 region has the DNA TGTGCCAGCAGCCTATACCCGGGGATGACAGATACGCAGTATTTT. Amino acid sequence: CASSLYPGMTDTQYF.

This sequence joins TRBV12-5 and TRBJ1-5; no reliable D call. The CDR3 spans 13 residues. Germline V CDR1 and CDR2: LGHNT, FRNRAP. Trimming shortened V by 5 bases and J by 4 bases, and 9 bases separated the two germline ends. This CDR3 is CASGPPGNQPQHF. DNA of the CDR3: TGTGCTAGTGGTCCCCCAGGAAATCAGCCCCAGCATTTT.

The rearrangement links TRBV7-9 to TRBJ2-7; TRBD2 is a possible D gene (5 bases). Germline V gene sequence: CDR1 SEHNR, CDR2 FQNEAQ (reference sequence). This CDR3 is 12 amino acids long. Trimming stripped 5 bases from V and 5 bases from J, with 10 bases between. CDR3 protein: CASSRAVNEQYF. The CDR3 nucleotides read TGTGCCAGCAGCCGAGCGGTAAACGAGCAGTACTTC.

The V and J genes are TRBV29-1 and TRBJ2-7, with D hard to call. Germline V gene lookup returns CDR1 SQVTM and CDR2 ANQGSEA. V gave up 0 bases and J gave up 3 bases, with 9 bases separating them. The CDR3 covers 13 residues. For the CDR3, the DNA is TGCAGCGTTGAAGATGAGGTGAACTACGAGCAGTACTTC. Translated: CSVEDEVNYEQYF.

This clonotype was seen a few times. The chain combines TRBV2 with TRBJ1-5; D possibly corresponds to TRBD1 (6 bases). CDR3 length: 16 amino acids. CDR1 and CDR2 (germline): SNHLY, FYNNEI. Trimming removed 3 bases from V and 2 bases from J, with 14 bases in between. The CDR3 coding sequence is TGTGCCAGCAGTGAGAGGGGGTTAGGAGGCAATCAGCCCCAGCATTTT. This sequence encodes CASSERGLGGNQPQHF.

This clonotype was counted at least ten times. The genes are TRBV7-9 and TRBJ2-5; D gene uncertain. V was cut by 5 bases and J by 5 bases, with 9 bases left in between. CDR1 and CDR2 (germline): SEHNR, FQNEAQ (reference sequence). The CDR3 runs to 12 residues. CDR3 DNA sequence: TGTGCCAGCAGCCCTGAGGAGGAGACCCAGTACTTC. The encoded protein is CASSPEEETQYF.

This chain joins TRBV20-1 and TRBJ2-1; D is perhaps TRBD1 or TRBD2 (5 bases each). The CDR3 length is 15 residues. V dropped 1 base and J dropped 0 bases, with 10 bases sitting between them. From germline, CDR1 is DFQATT and CDR2 SNEGSKA (reference sequence). The CDR3 is CSARGDGPSYNEQFF. CDR3 nucleotide sequence: TGCAGTGCTAGAGGGGACGGCCCCTCCTACAATGAGCAGTTCTTC.

In its sample, this clonotype was seen a few times. The chain links TRBV6-1 to TRBJ1-1; no firm D call. V was pared by 0 bases and J by 4 bases, with 6 bases between. The CDR3 is made up of 13 amino acids. In germline, CDR1 is MNHNS, CDR2 SASEGT. The CDR3 region is CASSEAWGTEAFF. The CDR3 bases are TGTGCCAGCAGTGAAGCGTGGGGCACTGAAGCTTTCTTT.

This clonotype was found many times. The chain uses TRBV7-2 and TRBJ2-6; D is undetermined. The CDR3 has 18 amino acids. V was pared by 2 bases and J by 2 bases, with 16 bases between. Per germline, CDR1 SGHTA and CDR2 FQGNSA. In nucleotides, the CDR3 is TGTGCCAGCAGCTTAAAGGGAACCTTCCCCGCTGGGGCCAACGTCCTGACTTTC. The encoded protein is CASSLKGTFPAGANVLTF.

CDR3 sequence reads: CSARDTGVGNIQYF. CDR3 nucleotides: TGCAGTGCTAGAGATACTGGGGTGGGAAACATTCAGTACTTC. V usage is TRBV20-1 and J usage is TRBJ2-4; D not certain. The germline gives CDR1 DFQATT, CDR2 SNEGSKA (reference sequence). The germline V and J ends were trimmed by 0 bases and 6 bases, with 12 bases remaining between them. The CDR3 has 14 residues.

This chain uses TRBV9 with TRBJ2-7, with a possible D match to TRBD2 (5 bases). Germline V gene sequence: CDR1 SGDLS, CDR2 YYNGEE. The V end lost 0 bases, the J end lost 6 bases, and 22 bases lay between the germline ends. The CDR3 runs 17 residues. The CDR3 loop reads CASSVEGWGAKVSEQYF. As DNA, the CDR3 is TGTGCCAGCAGCGTAGAAGGGTGGGGAGCGAAGGTGAGCGAGCAGTACTTC.

The table lists this clonotype with many counts. CDR3 in DNA: TGTGCCAGCAGCCCAGTCCCTGACCCTGAAGCTTTCTTT. As protein: CASSPVPDPEAFF. The V and J genes are TRBV7-9 and TRBJ1-1; D unclear. Trimming pared 5 bases from V and 6 bases from J, leaving 13 bases between. The CDR3 is made up of 13 amino acids. Germline V CDR1 and CDR2: SEHNR, FQNEAQ (reference sequence).

This clonotype has a handful of counts. J is TRBJ2-1 and V is TRBV6-6, with D possibly matching TRBD2 (5 bases). In germline, CDR1 is MNHNY, CDR2 SVGAGI (reference sequence). This CDR3 comprises 15 residues. V was shortened by 5 bases and J by 6 bases, with 17 bases between the two germline ends. The chain's CDR3 is CASSPASLGANEQFF. CDR3 nucleotides: TGTGCCAGCAGTCCCGCTAGCCTAGGAGCCAATGAGCAGTTCTTC.

This clonotype was seen at least ten times. V gene TRBV6-1 combines with J gene TRBJ2-3; 13 nucleotides match TRBD2. Germline V lookup: CDR1 MNHNS, CDR2 SASEGT. The CDR3 runs 16 residues. Unmatched junction bases numbered 6, after V lost 7 bases and J lost 2 bases. The CDR3 spells CASTLTSGGFTDTQYF. DNA of the CDR3: TGTGCCAGCACACTGACTAGCGGGGGGTTCACAGATACGCAGTATTTT.

This clonotype has more than one count but fewer than ten. J is TRBJ1-1 and V is TRBV14, with D possibly TRBD1 on 5 matching bases. The CDR3 is 17 residues long. Germline CDR1 reads SGHDN; CDR2 reads FVKESK. With 4 bases removed from V and 6 bases from J, the gap between germline ends came to 24 bases. DNA of the CDR3: TGTGCCAGCAGCCCCATAGGACAAGGGGAACGGAGGGCTGAAGCTTTCTTT. It translates to CASSPIGQGERRAEAFF.

This chain links TRBV2 with TRBJ1-4; D uncertain. V gave up 5 bases and J gave up 10 bases, with 8 bases separating them. CDR1 and CDR2 from the germline V gene are SNHLY and FYNNEI. CDR3 length equals 11 residues. This CDR3 reads CASSPDTKLFF. In DNA, the CDR3 is TGTGCCAGCAGTCCCGACACAAAACTGTTTTTT.